This T cell receptor beta chain was documented in a study of technical replicates of blood from a few donors. TCRdb's copy holds only in-frame clones and misses some; the assay was immunoSEQ multiplex PCR. This sample yields some 94,000 clones, of which roughly 94% are seen a single time; 0.33% belongs to the top ten. V was pared by 1 base and J by 10 bases, with 10 bases of the junction left unmatched. The CDR3 covers 17 residues. The germline gives CDR1 MDHEN, CDR2 SYDVKM. The sequence came from a human donor in good health. The source material was T cells isolated from PBMCs. This sequence joins TRBV28 and TRBJ1-4; TRBD1 aligns across 12 bases. The CDR3 here is CASSLSGTGGLAGKLFF. CDR3 in DNA: TGTGCCAGCAGTTTATCAGGGACAGGGGGCCTGGCGGGAAAACTGTTTTTT.